The 31 T cell receptor beta chains in this list originate from one sample, sequenced in a study of T cells expressing NK-cell markers. TCRdb reprocessed the 5' RACE reads, with one entry per CDR3 protein and no DNA. The repertoire table contains some 450,000 distinct CDR3 sequences. The sequenced material came from blood T cells: a sorted CD56 or NKG2C T cell subset, CD4+ or CD8+ T cells, or bulk PBMC T cells (not recorded which). These TCRs come from a woman between 18 and 69 years old in good health.

CDR3 sequence reads: CASSLGGGIEQFF. The chain couples TRBV7-2 to TRBJ2-1; no DNA is available, so the TRBD1 call from TCRdb remains unchecked. The CDR3 consists of 13 residues. From germline, CDR1 is SGHTA and CDR2 FQGNSA.

This chain joins TRBV5-4 and TRBJ2-2. The germline V gene has CDR1 SGHNT and CDR2 YYREEE (reference sequence). CDR3 size: 15 residues. CDR3 sequence: CASSLSGSGTGELFF. Supplemented by reference TRBV5-4 and TRBJ2-2, the full variable domain reads ETGVTQSPTHLIKTRGQQVTLRCSSQSGHNTVSWYQQALGQGPQFIFQYYREEENGRGNFPPRFSGLQFPNYSSELNVNALELDDSALYLCASSLSGSGTGELFFGEGSRLTVL.

The J gene is TRBJ2-7, the V gene TRBV6-2 or TRBV6-3; TCRdb returns TRBD1, unconfirmable since there is no DNA. This CDR3 comprises 15 residues. Per germline, CDR1 MNHEY and CDR2 SVGEGT. The CDR3 region is CASNSHGTGTYEQYF.

The chain employs TRBV12-3 or TRBV12-4 and TRBJ2-1; checking the TCRdb D call of TRBD1 is not possible without DNA. This CDR3 spans 13 amino acids. The CDR3 sequence: CASILDSRNEQFF.

The chain joins TRBV2 to TRBJ2-5; the D call of TRBD1 rests on TCRdb alone, since no DNA is present to check it. Germline CDR1 is SNHLY and CDR2 is FYNNEI. The CDR3 sequence is 12 residues long. The CDR3 loop reads CATRDRGETQYF.

The chain couples TRBV29-1 to TRBJ1-1. Looked up from germline, CDR1 is SQVTM and CDR2 is ANQGSEA. This CDR3 contains 13 residues. CDR3 sequence reads: CSVVPEGTWEAFF.

The rearrangement uses TRBV12-3 or TRBV12-4 and TRBJ2-2; the D call of TRBD1 rests on TCRdb alone, since no DNA is present to check it. This CDR3 spans 15 amino acids. The CDR3 spells CASRPGRSAAGELFF.

V usage is TRBV20-1 and J usage is TRBJ2-2; TCRdb returns TRBD1, unconfirmable since there is no DNA. The CDR3 has 14 residues. In germline, CDR1 is DFQATT, CDR2 SNEGSKA (reference sequence). The CDR3 spells CSARVQGNTGELFF.

The V call is TRBV6-1, the J call TRBJ1-1. The CDR3 has 14 amino acids. Germline V gene lookup returns CDR1 MNHNS and CDR2 SASEGT. CDR3: CASTSPRGNTEAFF.

The chain recombines TRBV6-5 with TRBJ2-3; the TCRdb call, TRBD1, lacks DNA for checking. Per germline, CDR1 MNHEY and CDR2 SVGAGI. This CDR3 is 15 amino acids long. CDR3 protein: CASSSMPGSADTQYF.

J is TRBJ1-5 and V is TRBV12-3 or TRBV12-4; TCRdb's D call, TRBD1, is unchecked because there is no DNA. There are 15 residues in the CDR3. The CDR3 region is CASSFRGYSNQPQHF.

The chain couples TRBV20-1 to TRBJ2-3; TCRdb names TRBD1, which stays unverified in the absence of DNA. CDR3 length: 15 amino acids. Looked up from germline, CDR1 is DFQATT and CDR2 is SNEGSKA (reference sequence). This chain's CDR3 is CSARESGRGEDTQYF.

The V call is TRBV29-1, the J call TRBJ2-1; there is no DNA to check the TCRdb D call of TRBD2. The CDR3 runs 13 residues. In germline, CDR1 is SQVTM, CDR2 ANQGSEA. The CDR3 is CSGLLDQYNEQFF.

The rearrangement links TRBV5-6 to TRBJ2-2; TCRdb indicates TRBD2, and absent DNA this call remains unverified. The CDR3 runs to 13 residues. CDR1 and CDR2 (germline): SGHDT, YYEEEE. This chain's CDR3 is CASSQTSTGELFF. The complete variable domain, with remaining parts taken from reference TRBV5-6 and TRBJ2-2, reads DAGVTQSPTHLIKTRGQQVTLRCSPKSGHDTVSWYQQALGQGPQFIFQYYEEEERQRGNFPDRFSGHQFPNYSSELNVNALLLGDSALYLCASSQTSTGELFFGEGSRLTVL.

This chain connects TRBV7-8 to TRBJ1-1; lacking DNA, the TRBD1 call made by TCRdb goes unchecked. The V gene's germline CDR1 is SGHVS and CDR2 FQNEAQ. The CDR3 spans 13 residues. CDR3 residues: CASSWDRGVEAFF.

The J gene is TRBJ2-1, the V gene TRBV11-2; TCRdb proposes TRBD2, but this gene call is untestable without DNA. CDR3 size: 18 residues. Germline V gene lookup returns CDR1 SGHAT and CDR2 FQNNGV. CDR3 sequence reads: CASSRRGGLAGVNNEQFF.

The rearrangement uses TRBV12-3 or TRBV12-4 and TRBJ1-2; there is no DNA to check the TCRdb D call of TRBD1. This CDR3 has 14 residues. The CDR3 reads CASSQQGMIGGYTF.

This chain links TRBV9 with TRBJ2-3. Germline-derived CDR1 and CDR2 are SGDLS and YYNGEE. This CDR3 spans 16 amino acids. The chain's CDR3 is CASSPQVFTPSDTQYF.

The CDR3 loop reads CASSFNAGTSYGYTF. The chain is built from TRBV11-2 and TRBJ1-2; TCRdb reports TRBD1, a call that lacks DNA to check it against. From germline, CDR1 is SGHAT and CDR2 FQNNGV. CDR3 length: 15 residues.

The chain links TRBV12-3 or TRBV12-4 to TRBJ2-7; TCRdb proposes TRBD2, but this gene call is untestable without DNA. The CDR3 sequence is 15 residues long. The CDR3: CASAVRTSGTYEQYF.

J is TRBJ2-3 and V is TRBV5-1; there is no DNA to check the TCRdb D call of TRBD1. This CDR3 contains 14 residues. CDR1 SGHRS and CDR2 YFSETQ come from the germline V gene. CDR3 sequence: CASSRQGASDTQYF.

The rearrangement uses TRBV28 and TRBJ1-1. CDR3 length: 13 amino acids. Germline assignment: CDR1 MDHEN and CDR2 SYDVKM. CDR3 protein: CASSFPRFTEAFF.

The rearrangement joins TRBV12-3 or TRBV12-4 to TRBJ1-2; TCRdb's D call of TRBD1 is untestable without DNA. The CDR3 consists of 13 residues. CDR3 region: CASSWTGNYGYTF.

The rearrangement links TRBV20-1 to TRBJ2-3; TCRdb's D call, TRBD2, is unchecked because there is no DNA. Germline V lookup: CDR1 DFQATT, CDR2 SNEGSKA (reference sequence). CDR3 length: 15 amino acids. CDR3 residues: CSARVSSGLTDTQYF.

The V and J genes are TRBV6-6 and TRBJ2-5. CDR1 MNHNY and CDR2 SVGAGI come from the germline V gene (reference sequence). The CDR3 is 13 residues long. The CDR3 here is CASSYLVQETQYF.

This chain uses TRBV14 with TRBJ2-2; TCRdb's D call of TRBD1 is untestable without DNA. From germline, CDR1 is SGHDN and CDR2 FVKESK. The CDR3 runs 16 residues. The CDR3 region is CASSQDIGGNTGELFF.

The chain links TRBV20-1 to TRBJ2-1; as DNA is missing, the TRBD2 call by TCRdb cannot be tested. Germline V gene lookup returns CDR1 DFQATT and CDR2 SNEGSKA (reference sequence). CDR3 size: 13 residues. CDR3 protein: CSAEAGGPNEQFF.

The chain combines TRBV6-1 with TRBJ2-1; TCRdb returns TRBD1, unconfirmable since there is no DNA. Per germline, CDR1 MNHNS and CDR2 SASEGT. The CDR3 runs 16 residues. CDR3 protein: CASSPVLAVSGYEQFF.

The chain links TRBV5-1 to TRBJ1-6; TCRdb's D call of TRBD1 is untestable without DNA. The CDR3 has 16 residues. Germline V gene lookup returns CDR1 SGHRS and CDR2 YFSETQ. The CDR3 sequence is CASSLEGRGPARPLHF.

The chain's CDR3 is CASSVEISSGTYEQYF. V and J are TRBV9 and TRBJ2-7; TCRdb's D call of TRBD2 is untestable without DNA. The CDR3 has 16 amino acids. Looked up from germline, CDR1 is SGDLS and CDR2 is YYNGEE. Based on the CDR3 plus reference TRBV9 and TRBJ2-7, the full variable domain is DSGVTQTPKHLITATGQRVTLRCSPRSGDLSVYWYQQSLDQGLQFLIQYYNGEERAKGNILERFSAQQFPDLHSELNLSSLELGDSALYFCASSVEISSGTYEQYFGPGTRLTVT.

The chain couples TRBV29-1 to TRBJ1-2; checking the TCRdb D call of TRBD1 is not possible without DNA. There are 16 residues in the CDR3. Per germline, CDR1 SQVTM and CDR2 ANQGSEA. The CDR3 spells CSVEDLRQGDGYGYTF. The whole variable domain, filled in from reference TRBV29-1 and TRBJ1-2, reads SAVISQKPSRDICQRGTSLTIQCQVDSQVTMMFWYRQQPGQSLTLIATANQGSEATYESGFVIDKFPISRPNLTFSTLTVSNMSPEDSSIYLCSVEDLRQGDGYGYTFGSGTRLTVV.